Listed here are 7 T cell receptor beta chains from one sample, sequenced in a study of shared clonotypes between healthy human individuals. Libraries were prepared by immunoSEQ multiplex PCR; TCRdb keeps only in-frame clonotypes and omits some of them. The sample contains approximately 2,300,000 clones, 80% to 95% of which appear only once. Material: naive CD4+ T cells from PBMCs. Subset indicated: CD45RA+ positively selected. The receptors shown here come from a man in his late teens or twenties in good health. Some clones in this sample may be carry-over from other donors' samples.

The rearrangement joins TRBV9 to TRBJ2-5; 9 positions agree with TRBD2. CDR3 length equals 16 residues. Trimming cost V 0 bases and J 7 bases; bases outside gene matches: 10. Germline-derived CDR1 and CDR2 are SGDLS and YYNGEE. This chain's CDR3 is CASSVEISGSRVTQYF. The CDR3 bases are TGTGCCAGCAGCGTAGAAATTAGCGGGAGCCGCGTGACCCAGTACTTC.

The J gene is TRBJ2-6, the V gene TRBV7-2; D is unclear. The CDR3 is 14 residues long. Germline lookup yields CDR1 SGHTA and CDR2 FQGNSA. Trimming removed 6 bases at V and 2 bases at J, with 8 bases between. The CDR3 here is CASRTYAGANVLTF. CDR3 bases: TGTGCCAGCAGAACCTATGCTGGGGCCAACGTCCTGACTTTC. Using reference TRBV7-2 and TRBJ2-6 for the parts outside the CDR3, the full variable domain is GAGVSQSPSNKVTEKGKDVELRCDPISGHTALYWYRQSLGQGLEFLIYFQGNSAPDKSGLPSDRFSAERTGGSVSTLTIQRTQQEDSAVYLCASRTYAGANVLTFGAGSRLTVL.

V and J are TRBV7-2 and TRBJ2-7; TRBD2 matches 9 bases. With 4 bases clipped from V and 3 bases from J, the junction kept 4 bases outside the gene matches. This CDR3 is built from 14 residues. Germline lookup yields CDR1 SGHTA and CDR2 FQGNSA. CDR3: CASSSETSGYEQYF. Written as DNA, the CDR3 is TGTGCCAGCAGCTCTGAGACTAGCGGCTACGAGCAGTACTTC.

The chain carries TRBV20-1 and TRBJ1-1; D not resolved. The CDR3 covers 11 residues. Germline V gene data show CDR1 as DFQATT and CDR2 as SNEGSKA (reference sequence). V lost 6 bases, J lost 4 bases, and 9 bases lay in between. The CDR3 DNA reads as TGCAGTGCCTTTACGAGCACTGAAGCTTTCTTT. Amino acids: CSAFTSTEAFF.

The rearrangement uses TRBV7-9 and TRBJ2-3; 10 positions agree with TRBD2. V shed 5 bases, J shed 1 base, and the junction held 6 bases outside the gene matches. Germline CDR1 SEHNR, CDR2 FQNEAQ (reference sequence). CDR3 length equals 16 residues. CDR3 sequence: CASSPHGTSGTDTQYF. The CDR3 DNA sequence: TGTGCCAGCAGCCCCCACGGGACTAGCGGCACAGATACGCAGTATTTT.

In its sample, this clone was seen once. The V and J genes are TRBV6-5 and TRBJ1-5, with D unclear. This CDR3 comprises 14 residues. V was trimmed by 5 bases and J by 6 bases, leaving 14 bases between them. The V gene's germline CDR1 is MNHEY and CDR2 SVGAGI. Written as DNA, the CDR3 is TGTGCCAGCAGTACGGGCGGTACGGGTCAGCCCCAGCATTTT. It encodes CASSTGGTGQPQHF.

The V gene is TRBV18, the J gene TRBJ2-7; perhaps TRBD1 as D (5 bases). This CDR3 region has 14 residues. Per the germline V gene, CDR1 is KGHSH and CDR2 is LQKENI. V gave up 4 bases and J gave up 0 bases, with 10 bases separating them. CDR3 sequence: CASSLSRVSYEQYF. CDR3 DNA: TGTGCCAGCTCACTCTCCAGGGTCTCCTACGAGCAGTACTTC.